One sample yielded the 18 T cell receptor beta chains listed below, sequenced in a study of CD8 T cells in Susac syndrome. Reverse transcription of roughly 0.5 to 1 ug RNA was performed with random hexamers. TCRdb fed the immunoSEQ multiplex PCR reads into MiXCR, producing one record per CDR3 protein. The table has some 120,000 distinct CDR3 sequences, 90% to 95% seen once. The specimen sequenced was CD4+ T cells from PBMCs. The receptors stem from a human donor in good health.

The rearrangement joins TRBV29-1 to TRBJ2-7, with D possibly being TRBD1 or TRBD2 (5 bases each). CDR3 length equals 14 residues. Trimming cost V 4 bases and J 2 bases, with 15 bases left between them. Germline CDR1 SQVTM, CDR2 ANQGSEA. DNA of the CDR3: TGCAGCGTTGCCGACGGGACCCGCACCTACGAGCAGTACTTC. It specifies CSVADGTRTYEQYF.

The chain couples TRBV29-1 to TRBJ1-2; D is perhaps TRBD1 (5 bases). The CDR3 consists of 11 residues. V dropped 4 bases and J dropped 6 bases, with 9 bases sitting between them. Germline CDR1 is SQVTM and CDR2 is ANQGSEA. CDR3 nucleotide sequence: TGCAGCGTTGGGGGGGTGGATGGCTACACCTTC. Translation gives CSVGGVDGYTF.

CDR3 in amino acids: CASSHRTGVTEAFF. In nucleotides, the CDR3 is TGCGCCAGCAGCCACCGGACAGGGGTTACTGAAGCTTTCTTT. The V call is TRBV4-1, the J call TRBJ1-1; 9 bases align to TRBD1. The CDR3 length is 14 residues. V shed 3 bases and J 5 bases; nucleotides not matched to a gene: 4. The germline V gene has CDR1 MGHRA and CDR2 YSYEKL.

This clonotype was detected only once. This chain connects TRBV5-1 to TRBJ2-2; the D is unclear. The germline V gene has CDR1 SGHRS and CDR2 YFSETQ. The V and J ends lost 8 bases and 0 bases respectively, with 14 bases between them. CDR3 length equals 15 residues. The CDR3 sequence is CASSIGDSNTGELFF. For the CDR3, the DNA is TGCGCCAGTAGTATAGGCGATTCGAACACCGGGGAGCTGTTTTTT.

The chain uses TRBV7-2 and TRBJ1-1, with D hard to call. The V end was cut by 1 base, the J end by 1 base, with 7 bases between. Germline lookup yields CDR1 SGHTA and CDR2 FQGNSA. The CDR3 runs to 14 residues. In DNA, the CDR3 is TGTGCCAGCAGCTTAGTCTTAGCGAACACTGAAGCTTTCTTT. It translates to CASSLVLANTEAFF.

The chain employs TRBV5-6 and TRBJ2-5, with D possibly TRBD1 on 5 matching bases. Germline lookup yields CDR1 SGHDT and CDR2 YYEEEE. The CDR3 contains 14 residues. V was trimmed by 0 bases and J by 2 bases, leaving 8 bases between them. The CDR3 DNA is TGTGCCAGCAGCTTGGGGACAAGACAAGAGACCCAGTACTTC. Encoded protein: CASSLGTRQETQYF.

Written as DNA, the CDR3 is TGTGCCAGCGGGGCCTCTGGAAACACCATATATTTT. Protein product: CASGASGNTIYF. The chain has TRBV7-9 and TRBJ1-3; D may be TRBD1 (5 bases). Trimming shortened V by 8 bases and J by 0 bases, and 5 bases separated the two germline ends. The germline CDR1 and CDR2 sequences are SEHNR and FQNEAQ (reference sequence). The CDR3 totals 12 residues.

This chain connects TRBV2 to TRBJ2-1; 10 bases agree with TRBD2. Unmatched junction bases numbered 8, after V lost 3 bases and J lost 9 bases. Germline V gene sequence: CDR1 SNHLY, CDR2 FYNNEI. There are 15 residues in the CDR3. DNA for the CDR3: TGTGCCAGCAGTGAGGGGCTAGCGGGAGTAAGTGAGCAGTTCTTC. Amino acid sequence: CASSEGLAGVSEQFF.

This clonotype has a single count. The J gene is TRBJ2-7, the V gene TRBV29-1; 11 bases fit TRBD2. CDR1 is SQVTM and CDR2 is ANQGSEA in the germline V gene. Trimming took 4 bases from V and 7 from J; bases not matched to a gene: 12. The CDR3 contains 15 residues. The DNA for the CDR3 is TGCAGCGTTGTAAAAAGACTAGCGGGAATGGAAGAGCAGTACTTC. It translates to CSVVKRLAGMEEQYF.

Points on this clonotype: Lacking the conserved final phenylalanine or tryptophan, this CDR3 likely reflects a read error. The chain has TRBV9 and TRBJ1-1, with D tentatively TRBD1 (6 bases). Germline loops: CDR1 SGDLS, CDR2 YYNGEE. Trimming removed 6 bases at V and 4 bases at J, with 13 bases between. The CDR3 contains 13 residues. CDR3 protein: CASKGTMGTEAFL. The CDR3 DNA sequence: TGTGCCAGCAAAGGGACAATGGGCACTGAAGCTTTCCTT.

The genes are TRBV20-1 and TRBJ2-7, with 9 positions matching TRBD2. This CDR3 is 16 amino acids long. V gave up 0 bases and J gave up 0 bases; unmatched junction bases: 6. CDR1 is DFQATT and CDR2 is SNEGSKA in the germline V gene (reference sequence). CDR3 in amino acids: CSARDRGSGSSYEQYF. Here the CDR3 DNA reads TGCAGTGCTAGAGATCGTGGTAGCGGGAGCTCCTACGAGCAGTACTTC.

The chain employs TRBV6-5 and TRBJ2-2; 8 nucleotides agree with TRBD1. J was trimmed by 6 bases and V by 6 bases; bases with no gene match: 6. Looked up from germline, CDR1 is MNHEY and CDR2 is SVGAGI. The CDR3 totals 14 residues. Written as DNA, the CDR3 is TGTGCCAGCAGATTGGGACAGGCGTCCGGGGAGCTGTTTTTT. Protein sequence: CASRLGQASGELFF.

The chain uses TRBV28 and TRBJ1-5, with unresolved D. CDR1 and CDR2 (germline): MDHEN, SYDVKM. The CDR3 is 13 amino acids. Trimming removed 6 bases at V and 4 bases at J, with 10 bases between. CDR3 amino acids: CASSISVNQPQHF. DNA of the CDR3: TGTGCCAGCAGCATCTCCGTTAATCAGCCCCAGCATTTT.

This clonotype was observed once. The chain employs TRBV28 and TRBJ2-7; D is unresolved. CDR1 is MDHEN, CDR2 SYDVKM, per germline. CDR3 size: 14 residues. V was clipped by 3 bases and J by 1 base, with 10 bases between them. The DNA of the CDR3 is TGTGCCAGCAGTTTCGAGGTCAGGTCCTACGAGCAGTACTTC. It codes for CASSFEVRSYEQYF. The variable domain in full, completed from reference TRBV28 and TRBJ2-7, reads DVKVTQSSRYLVKRTGEKVFLECVQDMDHENMFWYRQDPGLGLRLIYFSYDVKMKEKGDIPEGYSVSREKKERFSLILESASTNQTSMYLCASSFEVRSYEQYFGPGTRLTVT.

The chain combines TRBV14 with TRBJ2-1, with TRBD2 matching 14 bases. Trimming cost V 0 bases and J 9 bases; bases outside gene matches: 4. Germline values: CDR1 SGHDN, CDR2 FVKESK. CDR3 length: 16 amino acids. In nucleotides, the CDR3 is TGTGCCAGCAGCCAAGAGGGAGGACTAGCGGGAGGTGAGCAGTTCTTC. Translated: CASSQEGGLAGGEQFF.

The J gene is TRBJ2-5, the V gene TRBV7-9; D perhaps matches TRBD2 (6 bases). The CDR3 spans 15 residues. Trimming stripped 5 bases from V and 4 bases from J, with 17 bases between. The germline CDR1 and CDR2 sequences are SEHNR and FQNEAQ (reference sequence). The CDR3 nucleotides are TGTGCCAGCAGCGGGGGACTCCTTGGGGTAGAGACCCAGTACTTC. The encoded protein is CASSGGLLGVETQYF.

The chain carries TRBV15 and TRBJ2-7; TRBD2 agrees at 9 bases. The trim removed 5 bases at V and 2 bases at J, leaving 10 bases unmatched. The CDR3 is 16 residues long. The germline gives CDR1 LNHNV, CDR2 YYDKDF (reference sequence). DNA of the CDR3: TGTGCCACCAGCGGTAGGGCGGGAGGGGGACCCTACGAGCAGTACTTC. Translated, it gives CATSGRAGGGPYEQYF.

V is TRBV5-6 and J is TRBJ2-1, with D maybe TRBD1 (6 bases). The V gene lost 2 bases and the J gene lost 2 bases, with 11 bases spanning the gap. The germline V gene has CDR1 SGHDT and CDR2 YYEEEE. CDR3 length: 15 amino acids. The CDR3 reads CASSFRGGPYNEQFF. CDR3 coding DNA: TGTGCCAGCAGCTTTCGAGGGGGACCCTACAATGAGCAGTTCTTC.